A selection of T cell receptor beta chains follows, all from one sample in a study of shared clonotypes between healthy human individuals. Sequenced by immunoSEQ multiplex PCR; TCRdb stores in-frame clones only, minus some. The repertoire holds about 2.1 million clones, with 93% as singletons. The specimen sequenced was naive CD8+ T cells from PBMCs. The receptors derive from a man younger than 30 in good health. Some clones in this sample may be carry-over from other donors' samples. Each CDR3 is given with its conserved first and last residue. The D gene is left open where the match is weak. Clone size is stated in some rows and not others, as once, few, many or a class when expanded.

j_gene	abundance	d_gene	v_gene	CDR3aa	CDR3nt
TRBJ2-7	NA	NA	TRBV5-1	CASSQGLGSSYEQYF	TGCGCCAGCAGCCAAGGGTTGGGCTCCTCCTACGAGCAGTACTTC
TRBJ2-3	once	NA	TRBV11-2	CASSFSRGPKSTQYF	TGTGCCAGCAGCTTTAGCCGGGGCCCTAAGAGTACGCAGTATTTT
TRBJ2-7	NA	TRBD2	TRBV28	CASSLAGVSGSYEQYF	TGTGCCAGCTCCCTAGCGGGAGTTTCCGGATCCTACGAGCAGTACTTC
TRBJ2-6	NA	TRBD2	TRBV5-1	CASRKREGLISGANVLTF	TGCGCCAGCAGAAAGCGGGAGGGTCTCATCTCTGGGGCCAACGTCCTGACTTTC
TRBJ2-1	NA	NA	TRBV9	CASTPWGYGEQFF	TGTGCCAGCACCCCCTGGGGCTACGGTGAGCAGTTCTTC
TRBJ2-2	few	NA	TRBV6-4	CASSDIGELFF	TGTGCCAGCAGTGATATAGGGGAGCTGTTTTTT
TRBJ1-2	NA	TRBD1	TRBV5-1	CASSPGQGVYGYTF	TGCGCCAGCAGCCCAGGACAGGGCGTCTATGGCTACACCTTC
TRBJ1-4	NA	TRBD1	TRBV7-6	CASSVDRGSREKLFF	TGTGCCAGCAGCGTCGACAGGGGGTCTCGTGAAAAACTGTTTTTT
TRBJ2-7	NA	NA	TRBV19	CASSIFPTGSYEQYF	TGTGCCAGTAGTATATTTCCAACGGGGTCCTACGAGCAGTACTTC
TRBJ1-2	NA	NA	TRBV11-2	CASSLNADYYTF	TGTGCCAGCAGCTTAAACGCGGATTACTACACCTTC
TRBJ2-1	NA	TRBD2	TRBV14	CASSQVAGLAPTNEQFF	TGTGCCAGCAGCCAAGTTGCGGGACTAGCCCCAACCAATGAGCAGTTCTTC
TRBJ2-7	NA	TRBD2	TRBV27	CASSSREREDSYEQYF	TGTGCCAGCAGTTCACGCGAGCGGGAGGACTCCTACGAGCAGTACTTC
TRBJ2-1	NA	TRBD2	TRBV4-1	CASSQAWASGRSRDEQFF	TGCGCCAGCAGCCAAGCTTGGGCTAGCGGGAGATCCCGGGATGAGCAGTTCTTC
TRBJ1-4	NA	NA	TRBV11-2	CASTPGGGEKLFF	TGTGCCAGCACTCCCGGGGGGGGTGAAAAACTGTTTTTT
TRBJ1-2	NA	TRBD1	TRBV28	CASSSRGLYGYGYTF	TGTGCCAGCAGTTCCAGGGGGCTGTATGGCTATGGCTACACCTTC
TRBJ2-4	NA	NA	TRBV7-9	CASSFGKNIQYF	TGTGCCAGCAGCTTCGGCAAAAACATTCAGTACTTC
TRBJ2-7	NA	NA	TRBV5-5	CASSPRTAYTYEQYF	TGTGCCAGCAGCCCTCGGACAGCCTATACCTACGAGCAGTACTTC
TRBJ2-3	once	TRBD2	TRBV27	CASSLMGAGGPPDTQYF	TGTGCCAGCAGCCTCATGGGGGCGGGAGGGCCCCCAGATACGCAGTATTTT
TRBJ2-7	NA	TRBD2	TRBV11-2	CASSFTGRAYEQYF	TGTGCCAGCAGCTTCACCGGGAGGGCCTACGAGCAGTACTTC
TRBJ2-4	NA	NA	TRBV28	CASSFLKGYKNIQYF	TGTGCCAGCAGTTTTCTCAAGGGGTACAAAAACATTCAGTACTTC
TRBJ2-6	NA	NA	TRBV6-1	CASSEAAGWGANVLTF	TGTGCCAGCAGTGAAGCTGCCGGGTGGGGGGCCAACGTCCTGACTTTC
TRBJ2-7	NA	NA	TRBV7-8	CASSPREHEQYF	TGTGCCAGCAGCCCCCGCGAACACGAGCAGTACTTC
TRBJ2-3	NA	TRBD1	TRBV9	CASSWTGLTDTQYF	TGTGCCAGCAGCTGGACAGGGCTCACAGATACGCAGTATTTT
TRBJ1-3	NA	NA	TRBV7-9	CASSRTDGNTIYF	TGTGCCAGCAGCCGGACAGACGGAAACACCATATATTTT
TRBJ2-1	NA	TRBD2	TRBV19	CASNPGLAGDSSEQFF	TGTGCCAGTAACCCAGGACTAGCGGGAGATTCCAGTGAGCAGTTCTTC
TRBJ1-1	NA	NA	TRBV4-3	CASSQGWGVNTEAFF	TGCGCCAGCAGCCAAGGATGGGGCGTGAACACTGAAGCTTTCTTT
TRBJ2-5	NA	NA	TRBV15	CATSRGLAKETQYF	TGTGCCACCAGCAGAGGTCTAGCGAAAGAGACCCAGTACTTC
TRBJ1-5	NA	NA	TRBV27	CASSWGRNQPQHF	TGTGCCAGCAGTTGGGGCAGGAATCAGCCCCAGCATTTT
TRBJ2-1	NA	TRBD2	TRBV6-1	CASSQGTSAYNEQFF	TGTGCCAGCAGCCAAGGGACTAGCGCTTACAATGAGCAGTTCTTC
TRBJ2-7	NA	NA	TRBV7-9	CASSASSYPYEQYF	TGTGCCAGCAGCGCCTCTAGCTACCCCTACGAGCAGTACTTC
TRBJ2-7	NA	TRBD2	TRBV7-3	CASSPLAGGFKEQYF	TGTGCCAGCAGCCCACTAGCGGGAGGGTTTAAGGAGCAGTACTTC
TRBJ2-3	NA	NA	TRBV28	CASSFVRKVTQYF	TGTGCCAGCAGTTTTGTCAGAAAGGTTACGCAGTATTTT
TRBJ1-5	NA	TRBD1	TRBV19	CASSWTGPSDQPQHF	TGTGCCAGTAGCTGGACAGGGCCTAGTGATCAGCCCCAGCATTTT
TRBJ2-3	once	NA	TRBV28	CASSRGRPSTDTQYF	TGTGCCAGCAGTCGGGGCAGACCTAGCACAGATACGCAGTATTTT
TRBJ2-3	NA	TRBD2	TRBV2	CASSEAGTSGRIADTQYF	TGTGCCAGCAGTGAAGCTGGGACTAGCGGGAGGATCGCAGATACGCAGTATTTT
TRBJ1-1	NA	TRBD1	TRBV5-1	CASSVAGQGAMNTEAFF	TGCGCCAGCAGTGTGGCCGGACAGGGGGCTATGAACACTGAAGCTTTCTTT
TRBJ2-1	once	TRBD2	TRBV7-6	CAKGAGVPYEQFF	TGTGCCAAGGGAGCGGGAGTCCCCTATGAGCAGTTCTTC
TRBJ2-7	NA	NA	TRBV28	CASSLPLRRTDPYEQYF	TGTGCCAGCAGTTTACCCCTCAGACGGACAGACCCCTACGAGCAGTACTTC
TRBJ1-1	NA	NA	TRBV5-1	CASSWTVGEEAFF	TGCGCCAGCAGCTGGACAGTGGGAGAGGAAGCTTTCTTT
TRBJ2-1	few	TRBD2	TRBV18	CASSPPGLAGLHNEQFF	TGTGCCAGCTCACCCCCGGGACTAGCGGGACTCCACAATGAGCAGTTCTTC
TRBJ2-7	NA	TRBD1	TRBV14	CASSRTGTGAEQYF	TGTGCCAGCAGCCGGACCGGGACAGGGGCCGAGCAGTACTTC
TRBJ2-3	NA	NA	TRBV27	CASSQDGKYADTQYF	TGTGCCAGCAGTCAGGACGGCAAGTATGCAGATACGCAGTATTTT
TRBJ2-5	NA	NA	TRBV30	CAWSVPKETQYF	TGTGCCTGGAGTGTACCTAAAGAGACCCAGTACTTC
TRBJ2-1	NA	NA	TRBV27	CASSLGGPYNEQFF	TGTGCCAGCAGTTTGGGCGGACCCTACAATGAGCAGTTCTTC
TRBJ2-7	once	NA	TRBV2	CASAYYEQYF	TGTGCCAGCGCCTACTACGAGCAGTACTTC
TRBJ2-5	NA	TRBD2	TRBV27	CASSFGGRAIETQYF	TGTGCCAGCAGTTTTGGCGGGAGGGCGATTGAGACCCAGTACTTC